Below, one TCR beta chain is given with its context. Its antigen is undetermined. This record comes from a study of response to subunit inactivated influenza vaccine. Findings and limits, study-wide: T cells newly recruited by each seasonal influenza vaccination are few, the authors suggested.

CDR3 length equals 14 residues. Germline-derived CDR1 and CDR2 are SGHTA and FQGNSA. The V gene lost 2 bases and the J gene lost 8 bases, with 13 bases spanning the gap. TCRdb fed the RT-PCR reads into MiXCR, producing one record per CDR3 protein. The sample holds over 750,000 distinct CDR3 sequences, 21% seen once. This TCR was sampled from a man between 45 and 60 years old who received an inactivated influenza vaccine. Sample: PBMCs from blood, taken roughly 5 days after vaccination. The chain employs TRBV7-2 and TRBJ2-1; D assignment may be TRBD1 or TRBD2 (6 bases each). CDR3 bases: TGTGCCAGCAGCTTATCGCAGGGGAGGTATGAGCAGTTCTTC. Its protein is CASSLSQGRYEQFF.